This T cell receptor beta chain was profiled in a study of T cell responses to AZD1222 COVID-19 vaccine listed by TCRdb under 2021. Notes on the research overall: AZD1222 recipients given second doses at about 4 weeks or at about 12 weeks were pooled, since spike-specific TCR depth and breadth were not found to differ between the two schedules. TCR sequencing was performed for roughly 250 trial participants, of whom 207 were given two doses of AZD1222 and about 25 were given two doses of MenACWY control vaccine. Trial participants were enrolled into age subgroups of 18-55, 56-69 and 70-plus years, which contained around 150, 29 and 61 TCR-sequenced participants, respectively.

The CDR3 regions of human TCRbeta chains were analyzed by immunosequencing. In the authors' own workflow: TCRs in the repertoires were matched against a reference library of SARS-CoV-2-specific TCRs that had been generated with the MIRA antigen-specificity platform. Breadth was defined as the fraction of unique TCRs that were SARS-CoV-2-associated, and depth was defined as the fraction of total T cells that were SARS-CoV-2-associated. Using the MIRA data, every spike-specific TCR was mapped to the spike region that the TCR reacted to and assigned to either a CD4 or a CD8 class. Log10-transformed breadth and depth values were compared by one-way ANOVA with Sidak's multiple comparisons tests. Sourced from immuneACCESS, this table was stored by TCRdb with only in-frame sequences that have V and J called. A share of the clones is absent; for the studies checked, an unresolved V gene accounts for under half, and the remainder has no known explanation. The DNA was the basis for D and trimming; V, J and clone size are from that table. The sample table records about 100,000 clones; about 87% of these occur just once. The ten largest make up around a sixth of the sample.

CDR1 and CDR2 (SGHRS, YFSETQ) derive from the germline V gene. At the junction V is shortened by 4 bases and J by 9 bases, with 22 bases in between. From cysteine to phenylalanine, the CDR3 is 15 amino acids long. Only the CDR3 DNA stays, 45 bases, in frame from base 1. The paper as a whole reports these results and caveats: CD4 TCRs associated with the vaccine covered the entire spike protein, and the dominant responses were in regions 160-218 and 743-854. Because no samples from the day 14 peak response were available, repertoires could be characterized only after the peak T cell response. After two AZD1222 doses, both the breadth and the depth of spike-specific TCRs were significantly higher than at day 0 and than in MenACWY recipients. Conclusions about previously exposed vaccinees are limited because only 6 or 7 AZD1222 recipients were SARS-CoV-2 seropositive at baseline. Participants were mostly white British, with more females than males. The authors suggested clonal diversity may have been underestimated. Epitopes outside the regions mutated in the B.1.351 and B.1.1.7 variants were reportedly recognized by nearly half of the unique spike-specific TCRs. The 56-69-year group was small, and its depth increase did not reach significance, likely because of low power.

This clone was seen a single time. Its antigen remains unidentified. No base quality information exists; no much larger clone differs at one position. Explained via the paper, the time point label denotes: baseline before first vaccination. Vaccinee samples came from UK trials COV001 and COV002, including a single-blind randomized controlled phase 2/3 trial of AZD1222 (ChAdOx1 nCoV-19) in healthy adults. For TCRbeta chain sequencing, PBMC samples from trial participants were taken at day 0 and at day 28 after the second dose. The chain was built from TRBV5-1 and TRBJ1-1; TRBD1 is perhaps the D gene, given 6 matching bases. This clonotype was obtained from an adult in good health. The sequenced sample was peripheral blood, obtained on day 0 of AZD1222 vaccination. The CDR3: CASSPVVAGAEKAFF. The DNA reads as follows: TGCGCCAGCAGCCCGGTCGTCGCAGGGGCCGAAAAAGCTTTCTTT.